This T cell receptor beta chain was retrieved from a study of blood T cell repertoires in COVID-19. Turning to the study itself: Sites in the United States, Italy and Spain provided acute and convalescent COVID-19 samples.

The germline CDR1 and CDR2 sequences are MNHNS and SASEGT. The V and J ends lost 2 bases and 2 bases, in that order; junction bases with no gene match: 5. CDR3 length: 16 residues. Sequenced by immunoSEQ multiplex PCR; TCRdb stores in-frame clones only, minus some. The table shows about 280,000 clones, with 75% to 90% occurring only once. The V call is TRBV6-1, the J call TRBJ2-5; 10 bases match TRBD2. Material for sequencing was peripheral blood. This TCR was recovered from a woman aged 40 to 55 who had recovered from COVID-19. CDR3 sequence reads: CASSEFLAGAQETQYF. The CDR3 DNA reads TGTGCCAGCAGTGAATTTCTAGCGGGGGCTCAAGAGACCCAGTACTTC.